The clone carrying this T cell receptor (beta chain) has only one observation. Clones were read by immunoSEQ multiplex PCR, and TCRdb kept only the in-frame ones, dropping some. The table records fewer than 130,000 clones, around 87% of them present only once. V was trimmed by 9 bases and J by 4 bases, leaving 15 bases between them. Germline V CDR1 and CDR2: MDHEN, SYDVKM. This CDR3 region has 13 residues. The source of the sample is a study of blood T cell repertoires in COVID-19. Sample: peripheral blood. This TCR was recovered from an elderly woman with acute or convalescent COVID-19. The chain combines TRBV28 with TRBJ1-2; possibly TRBD1 for D (6 bases). CDR3 loop: CASQNGGAYGYTF. The CDR3 region has the DNA TGTGCCAGTCAAAATGGGGGGGCCTATGGCTACACCTTC.